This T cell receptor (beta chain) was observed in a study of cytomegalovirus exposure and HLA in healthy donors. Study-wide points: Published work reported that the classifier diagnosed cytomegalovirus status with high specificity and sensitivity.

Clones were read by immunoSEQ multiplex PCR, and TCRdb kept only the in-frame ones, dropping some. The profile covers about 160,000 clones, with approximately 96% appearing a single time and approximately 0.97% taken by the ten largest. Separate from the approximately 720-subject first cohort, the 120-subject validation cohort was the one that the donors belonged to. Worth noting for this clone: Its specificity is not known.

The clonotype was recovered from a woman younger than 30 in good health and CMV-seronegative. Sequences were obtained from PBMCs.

The DNA for the CDR3 is TGTGCCAGCAGCTTAGGCCAGATGAACACTGAAGCTTTCTTT. It encodes CASSLGQMNTEAFF. J is TRBJ1-1 and V is TRBV11-2; D gene unclear. The germline V gene has CDR1 SGHAT and CDR2 FQNNGV. Trimming pared 1 base from V and 0 bases from J, leaving 6 bases between. The CDR3 extends over 14 amino acids.